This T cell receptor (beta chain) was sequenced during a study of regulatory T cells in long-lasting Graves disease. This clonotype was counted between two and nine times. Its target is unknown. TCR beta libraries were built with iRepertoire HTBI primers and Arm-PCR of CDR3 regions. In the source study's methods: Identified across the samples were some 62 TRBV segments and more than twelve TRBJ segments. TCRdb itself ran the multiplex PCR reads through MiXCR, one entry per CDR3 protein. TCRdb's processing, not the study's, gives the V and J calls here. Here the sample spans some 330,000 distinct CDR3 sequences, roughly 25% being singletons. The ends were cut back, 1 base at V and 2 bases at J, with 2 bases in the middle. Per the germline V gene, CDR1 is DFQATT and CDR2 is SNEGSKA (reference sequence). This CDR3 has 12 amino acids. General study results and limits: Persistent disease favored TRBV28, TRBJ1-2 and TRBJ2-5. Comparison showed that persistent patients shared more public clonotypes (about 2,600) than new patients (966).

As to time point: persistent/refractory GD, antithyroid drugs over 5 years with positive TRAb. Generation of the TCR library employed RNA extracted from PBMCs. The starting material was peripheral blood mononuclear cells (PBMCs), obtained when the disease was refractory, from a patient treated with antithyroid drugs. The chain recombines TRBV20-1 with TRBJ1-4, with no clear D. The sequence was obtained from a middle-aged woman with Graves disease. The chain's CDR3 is CSARVTNEKLFF. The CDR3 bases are TGCAGTGCTAGAGTTACTAATGAAAAACTGTTTTTT.